The rows below give T cell receptor beta chains drawn from one sample of a study of OX40 agonist ivuxolimab in advanced cancers. The assay was immunoSEQ multiplex PCR, and TCRdb's table has in-frame clones only and misses some. Of some 140,000 clones in the sample, about 93% were seen once. The material sequenced was CD4+ or CD8+ T cells sorted from blood, taken in a trial of the OX40 agonist ivuxolimab. These receptors all come from an adult with an advanced solid tumor such as melanoma, head and neck, liver or kidney cancer. The CDR3 runs from the conserved cysteine through the conserved F or W. The D gene is left open where the match is weak.

J gene: TRBJ2-3
D gene: .
V gene: TRBV7-9
CDR3 protein: CASSRAGQSSSTDTQYF
CDR3 DNA: TGTGCCAGCAGCCGAGCCGGACAGAGCTCTAGCACAGATACGCAGTATTTT

J gene: TRBJ2-7
D gene: TRBD1
V gene: TRBV5-4
CDR3 protein: CASSRDRGEQYF
CDR3 DNA: TGTGCCAGCAGCCGGGACAGGGGCGAGCAGTACTTC

J gene: TRBJ2-2
D gene: .
V gene: TRBV9
CDR3 protein: CASSESRGRGGELFF
CDR3 DNA: TGTGCCAGCAGTGAGTCCCGGGGAAGGGGCGGGGAGCTGTTTTTT

J gene: TRBJ1-3
D gene: .
V gene: TRBV30
CDR3 protein: CAWRRGGGTIYF
CDR3 DNA: TGTGCCTGGAGGCGCGGCGGTGGTACCATATATTTT

J gene: TRBJ1-6
D gene: TRBD1
V gene: TRBV16
CDR3 protein: CASSPPGQEASPLHF
CDR3 DNA: TGTGCCAGCAGCCCGCCGGGACAGGAGGCTTCACCCCTCCACTTT

J gene: TRBJ2-3
D gene: .
V gene: TRBV6-5
CDR3 protein: CASSYQVPGQGDTQYF
CDR3 DNA: TGTGCCAGCAGTTACCAGGTCCCGGGACAAGGGGATACGCAGTATTTT

J gene: TRBJ2-1
D gene: TRBD2
V gene: TRBV29-1
CDR3 protein: CSVPAGGPGNEQFF
CDR3 DNA: TGCAGCGTTCCAGCGGGAGGGCCCGGCAATGAGCAGTTCTTC

J gene: TRBJ1-2
D gene: TRBD1
V gene: TRBV19
CDR3 protein: CASSPDRGVNGYTF
CDR3 DNA: TGTGCCAGTTCCCCCGACAGGGGAGTTAATGGCTACACCTTC

J gene: TRBJ2-5
D gene: TRBD1
V gene: TRBV9
CDR3 protein: CASSRRTGMETQYF
CDR3 DNA: TGTGCCAGCAGCAGACGGACAGGGATGGAGACCCAGTACTTC

J gene: TRBJ1-2
D gene: TRBD1
V gene: TRBV4-2
CDR3 protein: CASSGDRGLPQGYGYTF
CDR3 DNA: TGTGCCAGCAGCGGGGACAGGGGGCTACCCCAGGGGTATGGCTACACCTTC

J gene: TRBJ2-5
D gene: TRBD1
V gene: TRBV9
CDR3 protein: CASSVTGGPETQYF
CDR3 DNA: TGTGCCAGCAGCGTAACAGGGGGCCCAGAGACCCAGTACTTC

J gene: TRBJ2-7
D gene: .
V gene: TRBV28
CDR3 protein: CASRETGTTRREQYF
CDR3 DNA: TGTGCCAGCAGGGAGACCGGGACCACCAGACGGGAGCAGTACTTC

J gene: TRBJ1-1
D gene: .
V gene: TRBV6-1
CDR3 protein: CASKNRELGTEAFF
CDR3 DNA: TGTGCCAGCAAGAACAGGGAGTTGGGCACTGAAGCTTTCTTT

J gene: TRBJ1-5
D gene: .
V gene: TRBV4-3
CDR3 protein: CASSQVWGSNQPQHF
CDR3 DNA: TGCGCCAGCAGCCAAGTTTGGGGTAGCAATCAGCCCCAGCATTTT

J gene: TRBJ1-2
D gene: .
V gene: TRBV28
CDR3 protein: CASGARVYGYTF
CDR3 DNA: TGTGCCAGCGGGGCGAGAGTCTATGGCTACACCTTC

J gene: TRBJ2-3
D gene: .
V gene: TRBV6-1
CDR3 protein: CASRVTLGTDTQYF
CDR3 DNA: TGTGCCAGCAGGGTTACCCTTGGCACAGATACGCAGTATTTT

J gene: TRBJ1-5
D gene: TRBD1
V gene: TRBV19
CDR3 protein: CASSLTGGRGNQPQHF
CDR3 DNA: TGTGCCAGTAGTCTGACAGGGGGACGGGGCAATCAGCCCCAGCATTTT

J gene: TRBJ1-3
D gene: TRBD1
V gene: TRBV9
CDR3 protein: CASSVTGTGGLSGNTIYF
CDR3 DNA: TGTGCCAGCAGCGTCACCGGGACAGGGGGACTCTCTGGAAACACCATATATTTT

J gene: TRBJ2-5
D gene: TRBD2
V gene: TRBV9
CDR3 protein: CASSVVSGGPQETQYF
CDR3 DNA: TGTGCCAGCAGCGTAGTGAGCGGGGGGCCACAAGAGACCCAGTACTTC

J gene: TRBJ2-1
D gene: .
V gene: TRBV5-5
CDR3 protein: CASSFRVYNEQFF
CDR3 DNA: TGTGCCAGCAGCTTCCGGGTGTACAATGAGCAGTTCTTC

J gene: TRBJ1-1
D gene: TRBD1
V gene: TRBV5-4
CDR3 protein: CASSLVTTGVTEAFF
CDR3 DNA: TGTGCCAGCAGCTTGGTAACAACAGGGGTCACTGAAGCTTTCTTT

J gene: TRBJ1-2
D gene: .
V gene: TRBV4-1
CDR3 protein: CASSQDYPTGSRSPPRDGYTF
CDR3 DNA: TGCGCCAGCAGCCAAGACTACCCAACAGGGTCACGATCCCCCCCTCGAGATGGCTACACCTTC